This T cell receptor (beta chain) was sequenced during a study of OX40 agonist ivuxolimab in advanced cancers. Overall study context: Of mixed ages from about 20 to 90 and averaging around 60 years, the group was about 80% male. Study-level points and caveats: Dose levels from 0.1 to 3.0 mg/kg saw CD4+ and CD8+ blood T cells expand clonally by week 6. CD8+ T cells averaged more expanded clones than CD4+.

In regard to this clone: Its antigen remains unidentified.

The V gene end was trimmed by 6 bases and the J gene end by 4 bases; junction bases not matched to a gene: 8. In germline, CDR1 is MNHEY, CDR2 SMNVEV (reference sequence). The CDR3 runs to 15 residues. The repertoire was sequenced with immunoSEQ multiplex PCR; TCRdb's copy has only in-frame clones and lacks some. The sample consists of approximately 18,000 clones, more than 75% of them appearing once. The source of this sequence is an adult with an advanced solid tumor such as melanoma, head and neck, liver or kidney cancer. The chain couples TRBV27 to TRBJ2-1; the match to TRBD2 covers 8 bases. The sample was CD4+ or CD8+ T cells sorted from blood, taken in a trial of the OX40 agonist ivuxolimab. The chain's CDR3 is CASSLSGSPYNEQFF. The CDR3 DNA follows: TGTGCCAGCAGCCTGAGCGGGAGTCCTTACAATGAGCAGTTCTTC.